This T cell receptor (beta chain) appears in the sequencing data of a study of T cells in localized non-small cell lung cancer. Trimming removed 2 bases from V and 1 base from J, with 5 bases in between. The CDR3 runs to 13 residues. CDR1 and CDR2 from the germline V gene are KGHSH and LQKENI. TCRdb's table, derived via immunoSEQ multiplex PCR, lists solely in-frame clones and lacks some. The sample has 35,000 to 50,000 clones, around 86% seen once. The clonotype originates from a man aged 35-69 years with stage I lung adenocarcinoma. The chain links TRBV18 to TRBJ2-5, with unresolved D. The sequencing used peripheral blood, collected before any cancer treatment. The CDR3 sequence is CASSPSAQETQYF. The CDR3 nucleotides read TGTGCCAGCTCACCAAGCGCCCAAGAGACCCAGTACTTC.